Below, 7 T cell receptor beta chains from the same sample are listed, as sequenced in a study of read filtering for tumor transcriptome and immune sequencing. The library was built from about 400 ng RNA with molecular barcoded adaptors for alpha/delta and beta/gamma chains. One entry per CDR3 protein results from TCRdb running MiXCR on the reads. The sample has fewer than 150,000 distinct CDR3 sequences, roughly 13% seen once. The source material was a population of CD138-negative cells sorted from bone marrow. The receptors here all came from a donor at least 40 years old with multiple myeloma.

Ten or more counts support this clonotype. V usage is TRBV2 and J usage is TRBJ2-7; 10 positions agree with TRBD1. Germline CDR1 reads SNHLY; CDR2 reads FYNNEI. The CDR3 is 14 amino acids. V trimming: 5 bases; J trimming: 5 bases; junction bases outside the gene matches: 6. The CDR3 DNA reads TGTGCCAGCAGTCTAGACAGGGGGCTGAACGAGCAGTACTTC. The encoded protein is CASSLDRGLNEQYF.

This clonotype was seen at least ten times. The chain employs TRBV5-1 and TRBJ1-3; D is undetermined. The CDR3 runs to 16 residues. The V end was cut by 5 bases, the J end by 0 bases, with 15 bases between. Germline V gene sequence: CDR1 SGHRS, CDR2 YFSETQ. The CDR3 sequence: CASSDSAANSGNTIYF. CDR3 nucleotide sequence: TGCGCCAGCAGTGATTCGGCCGCAAACTCTGGAAACACCATATATTTT.

This clonotype was counted many times. The V and J genes are TRBV12-3 or TRBV12-4 and TRBJ2-5, with TRBD2 identical over 10 bases. V was clipped by 2 bases and J by 7 bases; unmatched bases: 4. This CDR3 is built from 14 residues. The CDR3 nucleotides are TGTGCCAGCAGTTTAATGGGACTAGCGTCGACCCAGTACTTC. Encoded protein: CASSLMGLASTQYF.

This clonotype has ten or more counts. The chain carries TRBV6-2 or TRBV6-3 and TRBJ2-3; 7 bases match TRBD1. The CDR3 runs 15 residues. In germline, CDR1 is MNHEY, CDR2 SVGEGT. The J segment lost 3 bases and the V segment lost 5 bases, leaving 8 bases of the junction unmatched. CDR3: CASSLEGTETDTQYF. The CDR3 DNA is TGTGCCAGCAGTCTCGAGGGGACAGAAACAGATACGCAGTATTTT.

Comments on this clonotype: This clone may be a read error of a much larger clone one base away. The rearrangement joins TRBV4-1 to TRBJ2-7, with TRBD1 matching over 8 bases. The germline gives CDR1 MGHRA, CDR2 YSYEKL. The CDR3 sequence is 15 residues long. The CDR3 here is CASSPGTGGGDEQCF. The CDR3 bases are TGCGCCAGCAGCCCCGGGACAGGCGGCGGGGACGAGCAGTGCTTC.

The chain recombines TRBV29-1 with TRBJ1-1, with D maybe TRBD1 (6 bases). The CDR3 runs to 14 residues. V lost 5 bases and J lost 4, with 17 bases in between. Germline V gene sequence: CDR1 SQVTM, CDR2 ANQGSEA. CDR3 DNA sequence: TGCAGCGTTATCGCTAAGGGGGGAGGCACTGAAGCTTTCTTT. Protein sequence: CSVIAKGGGTEAFF.

Note on this clonotype: Without the conserved terminal phenylalanine or tryptophan, this CDR3 likely stems from a read error. This sequence joins TRBV2 and TRBJ2-4; TRBD2 aligns across 13 bases. CDR1 is SNHLY and CDR2 is FYNNEI in the germline V gene. CDR3 length: 17 amino acids. Trimming at V came to 5 bases and at J to 3 bases, leaving 7 bases not matched to a gene. CDR3 loop: CASSTGTSGTGKNIQYL. As DNA, the CDR3 is TGTGCCAGCAGTACTGGGACTAGCGGGACGGGCAAAAACATTCAGTACCTC.